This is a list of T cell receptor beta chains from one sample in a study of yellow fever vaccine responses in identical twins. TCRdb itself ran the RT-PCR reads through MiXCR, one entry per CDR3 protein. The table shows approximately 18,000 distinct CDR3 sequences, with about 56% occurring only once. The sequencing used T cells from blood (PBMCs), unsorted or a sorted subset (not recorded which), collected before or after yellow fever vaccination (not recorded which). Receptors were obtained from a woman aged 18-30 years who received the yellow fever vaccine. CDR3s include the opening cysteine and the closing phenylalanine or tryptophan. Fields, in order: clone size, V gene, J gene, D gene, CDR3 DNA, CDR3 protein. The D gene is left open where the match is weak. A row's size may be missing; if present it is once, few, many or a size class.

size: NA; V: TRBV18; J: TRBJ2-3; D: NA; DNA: TGTGCCAGCTCACGAAGAGCGGAGGGTACAGATACGCAGTATTTT; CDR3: CASSRRAEGTDTQYF
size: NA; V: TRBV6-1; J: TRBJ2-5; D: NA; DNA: TGTGCCAGCAGCCCGGGGTTCAAAGAGACCCAGTACTTC; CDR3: CASSPGFKETQYF
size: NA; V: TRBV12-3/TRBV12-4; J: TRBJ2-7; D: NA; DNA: TGTGCCAGCAGTTCCCACTTGGTCCCCGAGCAGTACTTC; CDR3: CASSSHLVPEQYF
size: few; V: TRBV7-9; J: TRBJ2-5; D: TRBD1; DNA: TGTGCCAGCAGCTACGGGACAGGGGACCAAGAGACCCAGTACTTC; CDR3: CASSYGTGDQETQYF
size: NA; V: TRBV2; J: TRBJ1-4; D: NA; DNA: TGTGCCAGCAGGGAGACGCGGGATGAAAAACTGTTTTTT; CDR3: CASRETRDEKLFF
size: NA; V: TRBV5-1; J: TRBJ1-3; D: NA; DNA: TGCGCCAGCAGCTTGGTGGCCGCAGCCGACTCTGGAAACACCATATATTTT; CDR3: CASSLVAAADSGNTIYF
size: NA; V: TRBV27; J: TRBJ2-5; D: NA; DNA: TGTGCCAGCGGGAAGGCGACCCAGTACTTC; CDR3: CASGKATQYF
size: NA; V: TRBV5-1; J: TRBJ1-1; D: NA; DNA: TGCGCCAGCAGCTTGGCGGCAGGGGTGATGAACACTGAAGCTTTCTTT; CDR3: CASSLAAGVMNTEAFF
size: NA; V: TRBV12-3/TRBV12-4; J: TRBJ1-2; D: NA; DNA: TGTGCCAGCAGTTTGAACAGTGGCTACACCTTC; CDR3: CASSLNSGYTF
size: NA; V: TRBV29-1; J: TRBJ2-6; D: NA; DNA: TGCAGCGCAGGCCCCGGACTTACTGGGGCCAACGTCCTGACTTTC; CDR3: CSAGPGLTGANVLTF
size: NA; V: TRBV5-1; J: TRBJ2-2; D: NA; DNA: TGCGCCAGCCAGGAATGGGATTCGAACACCGGGGAGCTGTTTTTT; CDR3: CASQEWDSNTGELFF
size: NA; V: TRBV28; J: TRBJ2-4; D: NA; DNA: TGTGCCAGCAGTCTGATGGGGTTAGCCAAAAACATTCAGTACTTC; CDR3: CASSLMGLAKNIQYF
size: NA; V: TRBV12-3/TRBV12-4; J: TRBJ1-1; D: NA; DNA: TGTGCCAGCAGTTCCAGGGGCACTGAAGCTTTCTTT; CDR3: CASSSRGTEAFF
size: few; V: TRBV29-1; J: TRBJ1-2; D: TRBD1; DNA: TGCAGCGTTGACCCGGGACAGGGGGCAGGTGGCTACACCTTC; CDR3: CSVDPGQGAGGYTF
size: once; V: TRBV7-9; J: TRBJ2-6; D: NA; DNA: TGTGCCAGCAGCGATCGAACAGTCGGCCCTGGGGCCAACGTCCTGACTTTC; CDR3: CASSDRTVGPGANVLTF
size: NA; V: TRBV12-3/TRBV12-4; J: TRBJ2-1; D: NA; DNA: TGTGCCAGTCTCGGCGCTCAGTTTGGAGAGCAGTTCTTC; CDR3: CASLGAQFGEQFF
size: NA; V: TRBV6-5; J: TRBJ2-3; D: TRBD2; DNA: TGTGCCAGCAGTTACCGCAAGGCGAGCGGGGTACCAGATACGCAGTATTTT; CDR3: CASSYRKASGVPDTQYF
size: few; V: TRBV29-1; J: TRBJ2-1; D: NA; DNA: TGCAGCGTGGGGGGGGCCGTGGATGAGCAGTTCTTC; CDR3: CSVGGAVDEQFF
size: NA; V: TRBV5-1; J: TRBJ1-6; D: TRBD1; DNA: TGCGCCAGCAGCTTGGGTTTAAGGGACAGGGGCTATTCACCCCTCCACTTT; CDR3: CASSLGLRDRGYSPLHF
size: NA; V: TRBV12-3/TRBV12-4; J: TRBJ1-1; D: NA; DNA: TGTGCCAGCAGTTTAAAGGCCAGCAGGAACACTGAAGCTTTCTTT; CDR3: CASSLKASRNTEAFF
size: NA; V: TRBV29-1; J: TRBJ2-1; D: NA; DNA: TGCAGCGTTGACAGTTACTCCTACAATGAGCAGTTCTTC; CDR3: CSVDSYSYNEQFF
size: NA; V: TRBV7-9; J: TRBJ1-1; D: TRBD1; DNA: TGTGCCAGCAGCCGATTCGAGGGGGCAGGTGTGAACACTGAAGCTTTCTTT; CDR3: CASSRFEGAGVNTEAFF
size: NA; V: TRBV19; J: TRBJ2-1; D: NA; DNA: TGTGCCAGTAGTCCACTAGCCCCTGTCTACAATGAGCAGTTCTTC; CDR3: CASSPLAPVYNEQFF
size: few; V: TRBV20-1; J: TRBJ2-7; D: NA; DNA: TGCAGTGCTAGAGACGGTAGCTTCTACGAGCAGTACTTC; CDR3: CSARDGSFYEQYF
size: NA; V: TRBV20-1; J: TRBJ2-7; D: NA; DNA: TGCAGTGCTAGAGCGTCTTCCAACGAGCAGTACTTC; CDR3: CSARASSNEQYF
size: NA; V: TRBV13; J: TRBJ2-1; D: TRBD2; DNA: TGTGCCAGCAGCTTATTTAGCGGGAGTAGTGATGAGCAGTTCTTC; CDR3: CASSLFSGSSDEQFF
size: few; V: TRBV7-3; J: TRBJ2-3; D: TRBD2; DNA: TGTGCCAGCAGCTTAAAGCGGGAGCGCGGGGATACGCAGTATTTT; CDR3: CASSLKRERGDTQYF
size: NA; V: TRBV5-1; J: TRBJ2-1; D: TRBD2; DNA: TGCGCCAGCAGCTTGGCCGGAGCGGGGAGCTACAATGAGCAGTTCTTC; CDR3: CASSLAGAGSYNEQFF
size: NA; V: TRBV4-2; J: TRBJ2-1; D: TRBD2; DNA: TGTGCCAGCAGCCCCCTAGCGGGTGGGAACAATGAGCAGTTCTTC; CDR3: CASSPLAGGNNEQFF
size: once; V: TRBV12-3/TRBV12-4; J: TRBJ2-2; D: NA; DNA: TGTGCCAGCAGTTCAGGCCAGCGCCGAGGGGAGCTGTTTTTT; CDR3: CASSSGQRRGELFF
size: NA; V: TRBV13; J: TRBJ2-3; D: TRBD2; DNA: TGTGCCAGCAGCTTAGGTCCTAGCGGTTCCACAGATACGCAGTATTTT; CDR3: CASSLGPSGSTDTQYF
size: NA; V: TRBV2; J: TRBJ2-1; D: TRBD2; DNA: TGTGCCAGCAGTGAAGCCCCGAGCGGGAGGGCCGATGAGCAGTTCTTC; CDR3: CASSEAPSGRADEQFF
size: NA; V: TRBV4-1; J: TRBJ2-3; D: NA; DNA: TGCGCCAGCAGCCAAGAGGAAGGGGCCGCAGATACGCAGTATTTT; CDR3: CASSQEEGAADTQYF
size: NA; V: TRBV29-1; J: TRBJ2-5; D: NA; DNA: TGCAGCGTTGAAGTACCCAGTGGTTGGGAGACCCAGTACTTC; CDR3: CSVEVPSGWETQYF
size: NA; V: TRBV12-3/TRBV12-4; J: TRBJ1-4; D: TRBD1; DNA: TGTGCCAGCAGTCCCCGGGACAGAAAACTGTTTTTT; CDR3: CASSPRDRKLFF